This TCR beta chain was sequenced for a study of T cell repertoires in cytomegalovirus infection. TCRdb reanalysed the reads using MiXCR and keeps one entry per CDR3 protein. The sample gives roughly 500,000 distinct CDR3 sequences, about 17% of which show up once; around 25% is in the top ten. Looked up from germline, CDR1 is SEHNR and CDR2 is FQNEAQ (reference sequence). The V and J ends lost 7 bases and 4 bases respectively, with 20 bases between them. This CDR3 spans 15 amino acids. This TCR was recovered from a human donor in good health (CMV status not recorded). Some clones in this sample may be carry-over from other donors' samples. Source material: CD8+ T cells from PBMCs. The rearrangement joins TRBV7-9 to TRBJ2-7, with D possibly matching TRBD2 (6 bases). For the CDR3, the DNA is TGTGCCAGCACCGCCACGGGACTCGATTCATACGAGCAGTACTTC. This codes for CASTATGLDSYEQYF.